There are many counts of the clone carrying this T cell receptor (beta chain). Its antigen is still unknown. The sample is drawn from a study of early T cells in non-severe SARS-CoV-2 infection. At the level of the study: The chains were unpaired, and the sequenced material was bulk RNA from unsorted whole blood.

This CDR3 is 14 amino acids long. Trimming at V came to 5 bases and at J to 0 bases, leaving 3 bases not matched to a gene. CDR1 is MDHEN, CDR2 SYDVKM, per germline. The study, taken as a whole, reports: Comparison of clonotypes with VDJdb favored anti-spike CD8 responses while missing private and CD4 specificities.

Unique molecular identifiers were added to individual cDNA molecules. MiXCR, run by TCRdb on the 5' RACE reads, gives a single entry per CDR3 protein. The repertoire has around 57,000 distinct CDR3 sequences, around a tenth of them found once; the top ten carry about a tenth. The receptor's source is an adult who was a healthcare worker with PCR-confirmed SARS-CoV-2 infection or an uninfected control (not recorded which). Sample: whole blood. The chain joins TRBV28 to TRBJ2-7; 8 bases match TRBD2. In nucleotides, the CDR3 is TGTGCCAGCAGTCTTAGCGGGAACTCCTACGAGCAGTACTTC. It codes for CASSLSGNSYEQYF.